A selection of T cell receptor beta chains follows, all from one sample in a study of T cells after yellow fever vaccination. TCRdb ran MiXCR on the 5' RACE reads and lists one entry per CDR3 protein. The sample includes approximately 240,000 distinct CDR3 sequences, more than 3.5% seen only once; the top ten take 15% to 20%. This specimen consisted of PBMCs, obtained 15 days after the yellow fever booster vaccination. All receptors come from a man aged 18 to 35 who received the YFV17D yellow fever vaccine. CDR3s include the opening cysteine and the closing phenylalanine or tryptophan. A D gene is named only where the DNA matches it firmly. A row's size may be missing; if present it is once, few, many or a size class.

>15|TRBV5-4|TRBJ2-6|.|TRBD1
CASSRGQRGANVLTF
TGTGCCAGCAGCAGGGGACAGCGTGGGGCCAACGTCCTGACTTTC
>15|TRBV5-1|TRBJ2-1|many|TRBD2
CASSLFGLANNEQFF
TGCGCCAGCAGCTTGTTCGGACTAGCTAACAATGAGCAGTTCTTC
>17|TRBV10-3|TRBJ2-4|many|TRBD1
CAISEKGQVLAKNIQYF
TGTGCCATCAGTGAGAAGGGACAGGTCCTAGCCAAAAACATTCAGTACTTC
>16|TRBV7-2|TRBJ1-6|many|TRBD1
CASSLAPGQGSSPLHF
TGTGCCAGCAGCTTAGCGCCGGGACAGGGGTCCTCACCCCTCCACTTT
>16|TRBV6-2/TRBV6-3|TRBJ2-1|many|.
CASRMSSAGTYNEQFF
TGTGCCAGCAGGATGTCTAGTGCGGGGACCTACAATGAGCAGTTCTTC
>15|TRBV5-5|TRBJ2-1|many|TRBD1
CASSLGTGPHNEQFF
TGTGCCAGCAGCTTGGGGACAGGGCCCCACAATGAGCAGTTCTTC
>17|TRBV7-9|TRBJ1-1|many|TRBD1
CASSSAAGTGLNTEAFF
TGTGCCAGCAGCAGCGCGGCCGGGACAGGCCTGAACACTGAAGCTTTCTTT
>16|TRBV4-3|TRBJ2-5|many|.
CASSQEARVREETQYF
TGCGCCAGCAGCCAAGAAGCGAGGGTCAGGGAAGAGACCCAGTACTTC
>17|TRBV4-1|TRBJ2-7|many|TRBD1
CASSQDGMTGSTYEQYF
TGCGCCAGCAGCCAAGATGGTATGACAGGGAGCACCTACGAGCAGTACTTC
>14|TRBV5-1|TRBJ2-3|many|TRBD2
CASWSGTSTDTQYF
TGCGCCAGCTGGAGCGGGACGAGCACAGATACGCAGTATTTT
>14|TRBV20-1|TRBJ2-1|many|.
CSARGLLAPNEQFF
TGCAGTGCTAGAGGCCTACTAGCCCCCAATGAGCAGTTCTTC
>12|TRBV12-3/TRBV12-4|TRBJ1-1|many|.
CASSLDRPQAFF
TGTGCCAGCAGTTTAGATCGTCCTCAAGCTTTCTTT
>14|TRBV7-2|TRBJ2-3|many|.
CASSLDGTLDTQYF
TGTGCCAGCAGTCTGGACGGGACCCTTGATACGCAGTATTTT
>12|TRBV5-5|TRBJ2-1|many|.
CASSFRVDEQFF
TGTGCCAGCAGCTTTAGAGTAGATGAGCAGTTCTTC